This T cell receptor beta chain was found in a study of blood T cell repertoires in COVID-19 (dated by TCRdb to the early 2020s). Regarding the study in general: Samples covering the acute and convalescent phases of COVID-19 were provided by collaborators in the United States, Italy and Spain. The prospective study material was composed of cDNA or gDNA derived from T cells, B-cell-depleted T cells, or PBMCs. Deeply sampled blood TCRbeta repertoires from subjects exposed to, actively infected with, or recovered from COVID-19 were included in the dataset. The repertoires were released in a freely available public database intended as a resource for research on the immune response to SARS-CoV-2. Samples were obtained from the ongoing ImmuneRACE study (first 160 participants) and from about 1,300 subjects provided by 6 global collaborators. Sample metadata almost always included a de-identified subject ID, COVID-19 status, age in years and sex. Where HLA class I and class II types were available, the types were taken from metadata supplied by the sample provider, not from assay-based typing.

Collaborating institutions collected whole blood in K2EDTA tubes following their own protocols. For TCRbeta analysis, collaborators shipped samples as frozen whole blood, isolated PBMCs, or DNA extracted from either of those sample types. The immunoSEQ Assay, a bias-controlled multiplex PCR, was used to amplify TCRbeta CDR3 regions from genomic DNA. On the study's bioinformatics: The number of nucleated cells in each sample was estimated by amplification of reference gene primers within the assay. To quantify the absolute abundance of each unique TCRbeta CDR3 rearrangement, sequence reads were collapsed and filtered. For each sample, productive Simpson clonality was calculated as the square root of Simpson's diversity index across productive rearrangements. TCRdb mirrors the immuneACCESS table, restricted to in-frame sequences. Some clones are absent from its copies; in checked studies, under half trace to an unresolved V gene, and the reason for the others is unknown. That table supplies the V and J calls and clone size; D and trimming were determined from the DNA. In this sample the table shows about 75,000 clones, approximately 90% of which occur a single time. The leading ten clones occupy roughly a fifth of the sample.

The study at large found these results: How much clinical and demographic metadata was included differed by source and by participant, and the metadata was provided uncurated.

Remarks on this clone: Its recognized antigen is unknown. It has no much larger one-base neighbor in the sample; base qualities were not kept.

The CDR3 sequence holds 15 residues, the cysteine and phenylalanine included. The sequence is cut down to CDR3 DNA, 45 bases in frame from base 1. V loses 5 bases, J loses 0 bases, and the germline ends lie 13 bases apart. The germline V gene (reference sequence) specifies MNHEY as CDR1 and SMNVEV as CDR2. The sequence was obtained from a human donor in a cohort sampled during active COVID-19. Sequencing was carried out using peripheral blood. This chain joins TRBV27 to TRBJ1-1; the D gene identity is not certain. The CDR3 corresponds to CASSRTSTLNTEAFF. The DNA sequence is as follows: TGTGCCAGCAGTCGCACCTCGACACTGAACACTGAAGCTTTCTTT.